This TCR beta chain comes out of a study of blood T cell repertoires in COVID-19. Study summary: The United States, Italy and Spain provided the acute and convalescent COVID-19 samples.

Per the study methods: Estimation of nucleated cell counts relied on the amplification of reference gene primers. Using immunoSEQ multiplex PCR, the repertoire was profiled, and TCRdb retains in-frame clones only, with some absent. V and J calls and clone size follow that table, whereas D and trimming were derived from the DNA. The table has roughly 410,000 clones, 70% to 90% seen once. The receptor was isolated from a woman aged 40-49 years with COVID-19, enrolled during active disease. Sequencing input: peripheral blood.

The CDR3 DNA is TGTGCCAGCAGTAAATGGGCCCTCACCGGGACAGGGGTCAATCAGCCCCAGCATTTT. Its translation: CASSKWALTGTGVNQPQHF. This chain connects TRBV28 to TRBJ1-5, with 10 bases identical to TRBD1. This CDR3 region has 19 residues. V lost 5 bases and J lost 3; bases outside the gene matches: 16. Germline-derived CDR1 and CDR2 are MDHEN and SYDVKM.